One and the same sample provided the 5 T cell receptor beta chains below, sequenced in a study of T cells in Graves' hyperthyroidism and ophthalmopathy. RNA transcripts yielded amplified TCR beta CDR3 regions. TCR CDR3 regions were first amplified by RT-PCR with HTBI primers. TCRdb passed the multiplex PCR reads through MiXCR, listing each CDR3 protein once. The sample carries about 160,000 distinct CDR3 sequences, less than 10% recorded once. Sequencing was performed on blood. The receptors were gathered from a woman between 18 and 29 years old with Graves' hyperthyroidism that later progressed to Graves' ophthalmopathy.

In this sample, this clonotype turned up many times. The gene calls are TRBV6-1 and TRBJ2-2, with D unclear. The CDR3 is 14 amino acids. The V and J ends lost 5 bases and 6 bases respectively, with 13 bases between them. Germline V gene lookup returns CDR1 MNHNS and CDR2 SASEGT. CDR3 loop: CASSSVVGAGELFF. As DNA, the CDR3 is TGTGCCAGCAGTTCGGTAGTGGGTGCCGGGGAGCTGTTTTTT.

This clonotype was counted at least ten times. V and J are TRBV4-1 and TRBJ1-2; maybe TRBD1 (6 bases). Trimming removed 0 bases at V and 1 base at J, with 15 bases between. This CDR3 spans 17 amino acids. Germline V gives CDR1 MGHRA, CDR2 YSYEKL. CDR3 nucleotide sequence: TGCGCCAGCAGCCAAGAGCCCCCGGGACAAGTTAACTATGGCTACACCTTC. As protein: CASSQEPPGQVNYGYTF.

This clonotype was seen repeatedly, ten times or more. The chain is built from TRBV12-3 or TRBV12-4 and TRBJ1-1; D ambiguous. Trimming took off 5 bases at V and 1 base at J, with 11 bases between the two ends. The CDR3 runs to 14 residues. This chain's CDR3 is CASSTKSRNTEAFF. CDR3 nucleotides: TGTGCCAGCAGTACCAAATCACGGAACACTGAAGCTTTCTTT.

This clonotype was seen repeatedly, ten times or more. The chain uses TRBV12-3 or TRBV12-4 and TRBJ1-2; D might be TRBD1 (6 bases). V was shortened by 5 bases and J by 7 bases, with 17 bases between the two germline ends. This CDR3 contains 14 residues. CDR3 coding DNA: TGTGCCAGCAGTCTCAAACAGGGTAATTCTGGCTACACCTTC. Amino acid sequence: CASSLKQGNSGYTF.

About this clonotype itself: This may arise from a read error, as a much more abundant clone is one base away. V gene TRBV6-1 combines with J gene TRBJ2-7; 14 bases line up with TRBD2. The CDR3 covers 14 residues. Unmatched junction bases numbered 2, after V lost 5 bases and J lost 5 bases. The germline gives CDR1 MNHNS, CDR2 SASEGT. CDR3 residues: CASSRTSGGHEQYF. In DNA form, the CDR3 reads TGTGCCAGCAGTCGGACTAGCGGGGGGCACGAGCAGTACTTC.